This T cell receptor beta chain was obtained from a study of identical twins. TCRdb reprocessed the 5' RACE reads via MiXCR and lists one record per CDR3 protein. Here the sample spans some 230,000 distinct CDR3 sequences, approximately 7.1% being singletons. This clonotype was found a few times. The CDR3 is made up of 16 amino acids. The V gene's germline CDR1 is MNHEY and CDR2 SMNVEV (reference sequence). Trimming at V came to 6 bases and at J to 4 bases, leaving 10 bases not matched to a gene. A further study also used this sample, focusing on T cells expressing NK-cell markers. This second report adds: Within several experiments, an anti-gamma-delta TCR antibody kept the sorting limited to alpha-beta TCR T cells. The HCMV specificity of the expanded NKG2C+ T cell clones stayed unresolved.

What was sequenced was CD8+ T cells sorted from blood. This chain joins TRBV27 and TRBJ2-7, with 12 bases fitting TRBD2. This receptor was obtained from a woman in her late teens or twenties in good health. The CDR3 here is CASSLTTSGGLYEQYF. CDR3 sequence (DNA): TGTGCCAGCAGCCTTACGACTAGCGGGGGACTATACGAGCAGTACTTC.